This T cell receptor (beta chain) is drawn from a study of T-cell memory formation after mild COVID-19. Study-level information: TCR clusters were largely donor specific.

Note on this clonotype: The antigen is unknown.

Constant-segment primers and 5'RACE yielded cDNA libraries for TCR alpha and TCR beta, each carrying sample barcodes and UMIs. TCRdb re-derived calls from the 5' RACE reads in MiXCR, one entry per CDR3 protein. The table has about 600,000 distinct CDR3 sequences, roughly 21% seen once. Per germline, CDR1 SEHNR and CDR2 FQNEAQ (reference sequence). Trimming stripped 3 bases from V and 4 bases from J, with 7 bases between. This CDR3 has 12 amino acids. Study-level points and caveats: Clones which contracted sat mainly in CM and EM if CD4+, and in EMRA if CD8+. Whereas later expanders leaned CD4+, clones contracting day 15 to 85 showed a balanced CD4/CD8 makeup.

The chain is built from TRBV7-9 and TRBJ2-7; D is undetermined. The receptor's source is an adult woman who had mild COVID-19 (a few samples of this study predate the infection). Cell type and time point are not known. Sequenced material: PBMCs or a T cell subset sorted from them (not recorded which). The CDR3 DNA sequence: TGTGCCAGCAGCTTCGCAGAATACGAGCAGTACTTC. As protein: CASSFAEYEQYF.